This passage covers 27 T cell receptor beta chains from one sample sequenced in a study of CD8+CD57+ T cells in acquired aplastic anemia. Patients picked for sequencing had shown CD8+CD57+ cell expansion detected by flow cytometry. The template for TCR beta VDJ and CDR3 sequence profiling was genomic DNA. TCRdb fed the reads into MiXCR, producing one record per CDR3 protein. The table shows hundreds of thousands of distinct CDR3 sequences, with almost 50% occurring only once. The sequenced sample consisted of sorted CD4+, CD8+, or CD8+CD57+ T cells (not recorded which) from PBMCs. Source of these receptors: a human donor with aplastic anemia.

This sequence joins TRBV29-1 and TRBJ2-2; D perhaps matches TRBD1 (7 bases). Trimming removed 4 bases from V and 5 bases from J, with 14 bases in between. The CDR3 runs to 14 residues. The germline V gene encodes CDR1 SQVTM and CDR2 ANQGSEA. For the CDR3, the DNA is TGCAGCGTTGGAGCAGGGGGAGGAACCGGGGAGCTGTTTTTT. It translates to CSVGAGGGTGELFF.

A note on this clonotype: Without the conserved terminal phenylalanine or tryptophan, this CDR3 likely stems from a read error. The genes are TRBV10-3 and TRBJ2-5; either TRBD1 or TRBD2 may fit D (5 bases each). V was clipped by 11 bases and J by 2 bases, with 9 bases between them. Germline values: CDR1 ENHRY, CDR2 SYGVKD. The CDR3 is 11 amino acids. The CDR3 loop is CAPGPQETQYL. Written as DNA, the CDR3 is TGTGCCCCGGGACCACAAGAGACCCAGTACCTC.

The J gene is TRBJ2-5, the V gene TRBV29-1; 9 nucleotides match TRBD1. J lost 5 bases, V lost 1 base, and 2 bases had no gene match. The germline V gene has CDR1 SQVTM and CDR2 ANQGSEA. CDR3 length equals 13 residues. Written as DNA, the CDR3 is TGCAGCGTTGAAGGGACAGGGGCGGAGACCCAGTACTTC. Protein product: CSVEGTGAETQYF.

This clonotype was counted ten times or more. CDR3 in DNA: TGCGCCAGCAGCTTGGCGGCTAGCGGGACCTACGAGCAGTACTTC. It specifies CASSLAASGTYEQYF. The chain has TRBV5-1 and TRBJ2-7, with 9 bases matching TRBD2. J lost 2 bases, V lost 0 bases, and 3 bases had no gene match. Germline V gene sequence: CDR1 SGHRS, CDR2 YFSETQ. The CDR3 has 15 residues.

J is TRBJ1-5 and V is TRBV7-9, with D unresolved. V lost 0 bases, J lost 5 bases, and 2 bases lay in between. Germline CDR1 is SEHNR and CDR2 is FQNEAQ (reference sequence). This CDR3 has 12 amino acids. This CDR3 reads CASSLADQPQHF. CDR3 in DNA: TGTGCCAGCAGCTTAGCGGATCAGCCCCAGCATTTT. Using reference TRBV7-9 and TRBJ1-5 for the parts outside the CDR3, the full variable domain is DTGVSQNPRHKITKRGQNVTFRCDPISEHNRLYWYRQTLGQGPEFLTYFQNEAQLEKSRLLSDRFSAERPKGSFSTLEIQRTEQGDSAMYLCASSLADQPQHFGDGTRLSIL.

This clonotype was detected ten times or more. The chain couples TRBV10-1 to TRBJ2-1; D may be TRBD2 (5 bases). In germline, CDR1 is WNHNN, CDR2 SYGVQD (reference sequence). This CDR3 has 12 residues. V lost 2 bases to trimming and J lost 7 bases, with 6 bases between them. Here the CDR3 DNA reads TGCGCCAGCAGTGAGGGGGAGAATGAGCAGTTCTTC. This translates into CASSEGENEQFF.

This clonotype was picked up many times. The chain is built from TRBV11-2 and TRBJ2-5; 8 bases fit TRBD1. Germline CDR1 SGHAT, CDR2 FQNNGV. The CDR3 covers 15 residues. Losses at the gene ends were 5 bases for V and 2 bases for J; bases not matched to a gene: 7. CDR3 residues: CASSRPTGEQETQYF. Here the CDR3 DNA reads TGTGCCAGCAGCCGCCCGACAGGGGAACAAGAGACCCAGTACTTC.

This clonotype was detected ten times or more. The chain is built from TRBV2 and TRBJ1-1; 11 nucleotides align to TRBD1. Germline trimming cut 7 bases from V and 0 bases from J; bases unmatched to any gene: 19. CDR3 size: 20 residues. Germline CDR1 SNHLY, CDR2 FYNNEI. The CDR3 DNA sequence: TGTGCCAGCACCTCAGGACAGGGGGCGACCCTGGACCATTTGAACACTGAAGCTTTCTTT. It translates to CASTSGQGATLDHLNTEAFF. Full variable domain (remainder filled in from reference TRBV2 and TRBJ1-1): EPEVTQTPSHQVTQMGQEVILRCVPISNHLYFYWYRQILGQKVEFLVSFYNNEISEKSEIFDDQFSVERPDGSNFTLKIRSTKLEDSAMYFCASTSGQGATLDHLNTEAFFGQGTRLTVV.

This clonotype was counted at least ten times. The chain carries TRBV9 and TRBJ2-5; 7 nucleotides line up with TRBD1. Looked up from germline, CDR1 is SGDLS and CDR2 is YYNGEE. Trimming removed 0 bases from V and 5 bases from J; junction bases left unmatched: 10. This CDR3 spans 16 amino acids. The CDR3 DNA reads TGTGCCAGCAGCGTAGCTGGCACAGGGGCATGGGAGACCCAGTACTTC. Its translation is CASSVAGTGAWETQYF.

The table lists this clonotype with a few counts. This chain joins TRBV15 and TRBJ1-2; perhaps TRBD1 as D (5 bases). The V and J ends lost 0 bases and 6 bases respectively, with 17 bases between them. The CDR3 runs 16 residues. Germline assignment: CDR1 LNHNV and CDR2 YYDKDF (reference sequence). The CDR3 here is CATSRDLGTRVHGYTF. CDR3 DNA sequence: TGTGCCACCAGCAGAGATCTGGGGACCAGGGTTCATGGCTACACCTTC. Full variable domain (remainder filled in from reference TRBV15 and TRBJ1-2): DAMVIQNPRYQVTQFGKPVTLSCSQTLNHNVMYWYQQKSSQAPKLLFHYYDKDFNNEADTPDNFQSRRPNTSFCFLDIRSPGLGDTAMYLCATSRDLGTRVHGYTFGSGTRLTVV.

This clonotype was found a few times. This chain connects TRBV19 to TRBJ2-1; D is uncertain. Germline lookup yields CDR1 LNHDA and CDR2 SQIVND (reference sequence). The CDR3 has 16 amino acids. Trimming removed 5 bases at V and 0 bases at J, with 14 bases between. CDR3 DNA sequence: TGTGCCAGTAGTCCCCAAACGCCTAGCTCCTACAATGAGCAGTTCTTC. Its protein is CASSPQTPSSYNEQFF.

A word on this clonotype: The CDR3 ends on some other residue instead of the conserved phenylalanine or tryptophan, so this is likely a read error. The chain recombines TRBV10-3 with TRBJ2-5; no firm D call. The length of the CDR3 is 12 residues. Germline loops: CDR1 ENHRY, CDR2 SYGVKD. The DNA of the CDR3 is TGTGCTATCTCTACTCGGTGGGAGACCCAGTACCTC. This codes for CAISTRWETQYL.

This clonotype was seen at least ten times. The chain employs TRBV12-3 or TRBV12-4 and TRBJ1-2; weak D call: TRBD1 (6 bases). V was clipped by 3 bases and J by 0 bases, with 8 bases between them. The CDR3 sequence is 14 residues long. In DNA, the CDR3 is TGTGCCAGCAGTTTGCCAGGGGCTAACTATGGCTACACCTTC. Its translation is CASSLPGANYGYTF.

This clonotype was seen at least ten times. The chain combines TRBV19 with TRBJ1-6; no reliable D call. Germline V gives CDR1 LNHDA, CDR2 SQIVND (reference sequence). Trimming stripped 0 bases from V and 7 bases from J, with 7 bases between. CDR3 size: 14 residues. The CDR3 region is CASSIESLNSPLHF. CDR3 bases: TGTGCCAGTAGTATAGAATCCCTGAATTCACCCCTCCACTTT.

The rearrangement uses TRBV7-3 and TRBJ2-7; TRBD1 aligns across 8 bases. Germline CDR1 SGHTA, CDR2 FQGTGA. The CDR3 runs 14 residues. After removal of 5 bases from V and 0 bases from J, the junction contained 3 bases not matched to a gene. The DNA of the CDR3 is TGTGCCAGCAGCGTACAGGGGGGCTCCTACGAGCAGTACTTC. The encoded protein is CASSVQGGSYEQYF.

CDR3 bases: TGTGCCAGCAGTCATCTTATGGCGGGGGGACGGGGCAATGAGCATTTT. Amino acids: CASSHLMAGGRGNEHF. The rearrangement uses TRBV7-9 and TRBJ1-5; possible D gene TRBD1, 5 bases. Trimming cost V 6 bases and J 14 bases, with 29 bases left between them. Germline V gives CDR1 SEHNR, CDR2 FQNEAQ (reference sequence). The CDR3 contains 16 residues.

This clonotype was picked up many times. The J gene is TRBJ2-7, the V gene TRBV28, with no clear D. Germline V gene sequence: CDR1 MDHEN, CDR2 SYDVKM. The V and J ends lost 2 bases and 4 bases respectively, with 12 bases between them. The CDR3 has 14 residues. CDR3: CASSLITAKYEQYF. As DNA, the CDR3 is TGTGCCAGCAGTTTAATTACCGCCAAATACGAGCAGTACTTC. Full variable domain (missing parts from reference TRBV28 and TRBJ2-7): DVKVTQSSRYLVKRTGEKVFLECVQDMDHENMFWYRQDPGLGLRLIYFSYDVKMKEKGDIPEGYSVSREKKERFSLILESASTNQTSMYLCASSLITAKYEQYFGPGTRLTVT.

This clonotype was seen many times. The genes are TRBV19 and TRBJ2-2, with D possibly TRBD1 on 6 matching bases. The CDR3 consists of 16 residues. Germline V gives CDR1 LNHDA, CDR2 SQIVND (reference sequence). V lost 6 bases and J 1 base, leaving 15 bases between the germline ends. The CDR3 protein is CASRAGQGMNTGELFF. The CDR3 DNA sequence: TGTGCCAGTAGGGCCGGGCAGGGGATGAACACCGGGGAGCTGTTTTTT.

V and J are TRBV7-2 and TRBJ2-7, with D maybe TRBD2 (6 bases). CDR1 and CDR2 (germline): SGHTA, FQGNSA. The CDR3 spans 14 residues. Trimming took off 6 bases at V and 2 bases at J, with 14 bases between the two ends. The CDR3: CASRRRGNTYEQYF. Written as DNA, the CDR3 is TGTGCCAGCAGAAGACGGGGGAACACCTACGAGCAGTACTTC.

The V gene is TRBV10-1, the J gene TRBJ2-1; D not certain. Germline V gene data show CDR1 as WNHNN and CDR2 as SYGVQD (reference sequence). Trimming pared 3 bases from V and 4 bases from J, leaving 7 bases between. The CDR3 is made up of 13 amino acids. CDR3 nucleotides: TGCGCCAGCAGTGATCCCTTATACAATGAGCAGTTCTTC. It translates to CASSDPLYNEQFF.

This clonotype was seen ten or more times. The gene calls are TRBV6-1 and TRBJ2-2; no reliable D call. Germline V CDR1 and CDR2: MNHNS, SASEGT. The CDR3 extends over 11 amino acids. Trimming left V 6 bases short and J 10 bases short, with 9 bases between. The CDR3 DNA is TGTGCCAGCAGCCTGACCAAGGAGCTGTTTTTT. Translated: CASSLTKELFF.

The CDR3 loop is CASSGLGYETQYF. CDR3 sequence (DNA): TGTGCCAGCAGCGGCTTGGGGTATGAGACCCAGTACTTC. The V call is TRBV9, the J call TRBJ2-5, with D uncertain. Germline V gene data show CDR1 as SGDLS and CDR2 as YYNGEE. Between the trimmed V and J ends, which lost 3 bases and 5 bases, there was a span of 11 bases. CDR3 length: 13 amino acids. Complete variable domain (other parts from reference TRBV9 and TRBJ2-5): DSGVTQTPKHLITATGQRVTLRCSPRSGDLSVYWYQQSLDQGLQFLIQYYNGEERAKGNILERFSAQQFPDLHSELNLSSLELGDSALYFCASSGLGYETQYFGPGTRLLVL.

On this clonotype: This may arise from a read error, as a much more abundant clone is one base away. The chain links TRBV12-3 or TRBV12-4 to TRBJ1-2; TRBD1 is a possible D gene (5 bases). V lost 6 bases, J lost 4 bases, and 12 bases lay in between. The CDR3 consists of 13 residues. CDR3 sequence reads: CASRTALFYGYTF. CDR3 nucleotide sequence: TGTGCCAGCAGGACAGCGCTTTTCTATGGCTACACCTTC.

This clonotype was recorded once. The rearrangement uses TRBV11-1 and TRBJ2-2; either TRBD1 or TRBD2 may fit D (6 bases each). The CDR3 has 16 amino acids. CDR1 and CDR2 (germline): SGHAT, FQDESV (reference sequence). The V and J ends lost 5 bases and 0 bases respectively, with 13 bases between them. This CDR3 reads CASSQGRTANTGELFF. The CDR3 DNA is TGTGCCAGCAGCCAGGGGAGGACAGCGAACACCGGGGAGCTGTTTTTT.

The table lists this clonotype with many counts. The CDR3, as DNA: TGTGCCAGCAACCCGACAGGAGCAAATTCACCCCTCCACTTT. This translates into CASNPTGANSPLHF. The chain uses TRBV6-5 and TRBJ1-6; TRBD1 is a possible D gene (6 bases). Germline CDR1 is MNHEY and CDR2 is SVGAGI. V lost 7 bases and J 7 bases, leaving 14 bases between the germline ends. The CDR3 is 14 residues long.

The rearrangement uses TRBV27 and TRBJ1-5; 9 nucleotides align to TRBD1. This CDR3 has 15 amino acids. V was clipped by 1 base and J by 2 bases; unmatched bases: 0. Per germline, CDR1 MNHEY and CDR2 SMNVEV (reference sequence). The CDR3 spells CASSLYRGRNQPQHF. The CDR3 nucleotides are TGTGCCAGCAGTTTATACAGGGGGCGCAATCAGCCCCAGCATTTT.

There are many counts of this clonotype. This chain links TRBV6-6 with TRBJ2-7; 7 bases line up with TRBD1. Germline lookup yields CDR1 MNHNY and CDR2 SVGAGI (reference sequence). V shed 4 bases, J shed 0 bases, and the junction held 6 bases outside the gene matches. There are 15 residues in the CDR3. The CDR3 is CASSSPTGSSYEQYF. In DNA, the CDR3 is TGTGCCAGCAGTTCACCGACAGGGAGCTCCTACGAGCAGTACTTC.